A single sample gave rise to the 22 T cell receptor beta chains below, sequenced in a study of regulatory T cells. Findings and caveats of the study: Hydrophobic residues at CDR3 positions 6 and 7 were enriched in conventional CD4+ T cells of CD3G-deficient patients.

Their antigens remain unidentified. The PCR used 52 TRBV and 13 TRBJ primers. Data came from immunoSEQ multiplex PCR; TCRdb stores just in-frame clones and leaves some out. The repertoire holds some 38,000 clones, with about nine tenths as singletons. The sequenced sample was conventional CD4+ T cells sorted from blood. The receptors originated from a person aged 18 to 30 with CD3G deficiency.

V and J are TRBV28 and TRBJ1-2; 7 bases agree with TRBD1. Germline V gene data show CDR1 as MDHEN and CDR2 as SYDVKM. The CDR3 contains 12 residues. The J segment lost 8 bases and the V segment lost 4 bases, leaving 4 bases of the junction unmatched. CDR3: CASSSYRGGYTF. In nucleotides, the CDR3 is TGTGCCAGCAGTTCATACAGGGGAGGCTACACCTTC.

CDR3 bases: TGTGCCAGCAGTGAGAACAGGAACTACAATGAGCAGTTCTTC. Translated: CASSENRNYNEQFF. V and J are TRBV6-1 and TRBJ2-1; D is possibly TRBD1 (5 bases). V gave up 3 bases and J gave up 3 bases, with 9 bases separating them. The CDR3 consists of 14 residues. CDR1 and CDR2 (germline): MNHNS, SASEGT.

The chain joins TRBV5-1 to TRBJ2-1; D is possibly TRBD2 (6 bases). In germline, CDR1 is SGHRS, CDR2 YFSETQ. V gave up 4 bases and J gave up 4 bases, with 21 bases separating them. This CDR3 comprises 17 residues. CDR3 DNA: TGCGCCAGCAGCAGAGGGGACTCGCAAGTTGGGTACAATGAGCAGTTCTTC. Residues: CASSRGDSQVGYNEQFF.

A remark on this clone: At one end the junction does not follow the germline gene, possibly because of a read error. V usage is TRBV6-6 and J usage is TRBJ2-7; D might be TRBD1 (5 bases). This CDR3 spans 12 amino acids. Germline V gives CDR1 MNHNY, CDR2 SVGAGI (reference sequence). The CDR3 spells CAISETDHEQYF. In DNA, the CDR3 is TGTGCCATCAGTGAGACAGATCACGAGCAGTACTTC.

This clone occurred once. The gene calls are TRBV9 and TRBJ2-3, with TRBD1 matching over 10 bases. This CDR3 spans 15 amino acids. Per the germline V gene, CDR1 is SGDLS and CDR2 is YYNGEE. J gave up 5 bases and V 4 bases, and 7 bases lay outside the gene matches. The CDR3 sequence is CASSPGTGVGDTQYF. The CDR3 DNA is TGTGCCAGCAGCCCGGGGACAGGGGTAGGAGATACGCAGTATTTT. Drawing the rest from reference TRBV9 and TRBJ2-3, the complete variable domain is DSGVTQTPKHLITATGQRVTLRCSPRSGDLSVYWYQQSLDQGLQFLIQYYNGEERAKGNILERFSAQQFPDLHSELNLSSLELGDSALYFCASSPGTGVGDTQYFGPGTRLTVL.

The rearrangement uses TRBV19 and TRBJ2-5; 7 bases fit TRBD1. Matching the DNA end better, TRBJ2-7 makes the J call doubtful. CDR1 LNHDA and CDR2 SQIVND come from the germline V gene (reference sequence). There are 15 residues in the CDR3. CDR3 amino acids: CASSINYRGGSEQYF. CDR3 bases: TGTGCCAGTAGTATAAACTACAGGGGCGGATCCGAGCAGTACTTC.

The chain combines TRBV27 with TRBJ2-3; 7 positions agree with TRBD2. Germline CDR1 and CDR2: MNHEY and SMNVEV (reference sequence). V lost 5 bases, J lost 0 bases, and 14 bases stayed unmatched. There are 18 residues in the CDR3. Here the CDR3 reads CASSPSGRGPASTDTQYF. For the CDR3, the DNA is TGTGCCAGCAGTCCCTCGGGGAGGGGACCTGCTAGCACAGATACGCAGTATTTT.

This rearrangement joins TRBV19 to TRBJ2-3; perhaps TRBD1 as D (6 bases). CDR1 and CDR2 from the germline V gene are LNHDA and SQIVND (reference sequence). CDR3 size: 12 residues. Trimming shortened V by 6 bases and J by 6 bases, and 10 bases separated the two germline ends. CDR3 sequence: CASSRGRDTQYF. The CDR3 DNA sequence: TGTGCCAGTAGCAGGGGTCGGGATACGCAGTATTTT.

In this sample, this clone turned up a few times. The junction differs from germline at one of its ends, possibly a read error. The V call is TRBV20-1, the J call TRBJ1-1, with D maybe TRBD1 (5 bases). This CDR3 region has 11 residues. The germline V gene has CDR1 DFQATT and CDR2 SNEGSKA (reference sequence). The CDR3 here is CSARGNAEAFF. The CDR3 nucleotides are TGCAGTGCTCGGGGGAACGCTGAAGCTTTCTTT.

The rearrangement uses TRBV6-6 and TRBJ1-1; D perhaps matches TRBD1 (6 bases). CDR1 is MNHNY, CDR2 SVGAGI, per germline (reference sequence). V was pared by 5 bases and J by 1 base, with 17 bases between. CDR3 length: 16 amino acids. The CDR3 nucleotides read TGTGCCAGCAGTGCTATGAGGGGGGTCGGGAACACTGAAGCTTTCTTT. Protein sequence: CASSAMRGVGNTEAFF.

This chain uses TRBV5-1 with TRBJ1-2, with 8 bases fitting TRBD1. The CDR3 extends over 13 amino acids. V shed 4 bases and J 7 bases; nucleotides not matched to a gene: 6. Germline V CDR1 and CDR2: SGHRS, YFSETQ. The CDR3 sequence is CASSPQGAFGYTF. The CDR3, as DNA: TGCGCCAGCAGCCCTCAGGGGGCCTTTGGCTACACCTTC.

The chain joins TRBV28 to TRBJ2-3; 13 positions match TRBD2. CDR3 length: 18 residues. Germline-derived CDR1 and CDR2 are MDHEN and SYDVKM. V was clipped by 5 bases and J by 3 bases; unmatched bases: 11. The CDR3 DNA reads as TGTGCCAGCAGTCAAATACTAGCGGGAGGGCCGGGGACAGATACGCAGTATTTT. Protein: CASSQILAGGPGTDTQYF.

This chain joins TRBV10-3 and TRBJ2-7; D not resolved. Trimming cost V 10 bases and J 2 bases, with 18 bases left between them. Germline assignment: CDR1 ENHRY and CDR2 SYGVKD. The CDR3 runs 14 residues. The CDR3 loop is CATQGRTKAYEQYF. Written as DNA, the CDR3 is TGTGCCACACAAGGACGGACGAAAGCCTACGAGCAGTACTTC.

This clone was seen a single time. The chain uses TRBV7-9 and TRBJ2-3; 7 bases match TRBD2. Germline V CDR1 and CDR2: SEHNR, FQNEAQ (reference sequence). The CDR3 is made up of 15 amino acids. V dropped 3 bases and J dropped 0; count of bases not matched to a gene: 3. DNA for the CDR3: TGTGCCAGCAGCTTCGGGACTACTAGCACAGATACGCAGTATTTT. Translated, it gives CASSFGTTSTDTQYF.

The genes are TRBV18 and TRBJ1-5; 11 bases agree with TRBD1. The CDR3 totals 15 residues. The V gene end was trimmed by 3 bases and the J gene end by 7 bases; junction bases not matched to a gene: 5. Germline lookup yields CDR1 KGHSH and CDR2 LQKENI. In DNA form, the CDR3 reads TGTGCCAGCTCACCCCGGACAGGGGGCGGACAGCCCCAGCATTTT. Translation gives CASSPRTGGGQPQHF. The full variable domain, its missing parts supplied by reference TRBV18 and TRBJ1-5, is NAGVMQNPRHLVRRRGQEARLRCSPMKGHSHVYWYRQLPEEGLKFMVYLQKENIIDESGMPKERFSAEFPKEGPSILRIQQVVRGDSAAYFCASSPRTGGGQPQHFGDGTRLSIL.

The chain has TRBV28 and TRBJ1-2, with no clear D. The CDR3 extends over 13 amino acids. CDR1 and CDR2 from the germline V gene are MDHEN and SYDVKM. The V gene lost 3 bases and the J gene lost 5 bases, with 10 bases spanning the gap. The CDR3 reads CASSFRIGYGYTF. The CDR3 nucleotides are TGTGCCAGCAGTTTTCGCATCGGGTATGGCTACACCTTC.

The V call is TRBV9, the J call TRBJ2-3; D perhaps matches TRBD2 (5 bases). From germline, CDR1 is SGDLS and CDR2 YYNGEE. This CDR3 is 13 amino acids long. The V end lost 4 bases, the J end lost 6 bases, and 12 bases lay between the germline ends. The CDR3 region is CASSFSGEDTQYF. DNA for the CDR3: TGTGCCAGCAGCTTTAGTGGGGAGGATACGCAGTATTTT.

J is TRBJ2-1 and V is TRBV5-1, with no clear D. Germline loops: CDR1 SGHRS, CDR2 YFSETQ. Trimming cost V 5 bases and J 8 bases, with 14 bases left between them. The CDR3 runs 13 residues. The CDR3 DNA sequence: TGCGCCAGCAGTTTTACTGATAAGGATGAGCAGTTCTTC. Encoded protein: CASSFTDKDEQFF.

The rearrangement joins TRBV5-1 to TRBJ2-7; no reliable D call. V was shortened by 0 bases and J by 3 bases, with 13 bases between the two germline ends. The V gene's germline CDR1 is SGHRS and CDR2 YFSETQ. CDR3 size: 15 residues. CDR3 DNA sequence: TGCGCCAGCAGCTTGGCGTCCTCGAGTGTCTACGAGCAGTACTTC. Translation: CASSLASSSVYEQYF.

The chain has TRBV5-1 and TRBJ2-1; the match to TRBD2 covers 14 bases. The CDR3 spans 19 residues. CDR1 SGHRS and CDR2 YFSETQ come from the germline V gene. Germline trimming cut 3 bases from V and 1 base from J; bases unmatched to any gene: 9. The CDR3 DNA reads TGCGCCAGCAGCTCTTTGGGACTAGCGGGAGTTAGGTCCTACAATGAGCAGTTCTTC. This translates into CASSSLGLAGVRSYNEQFF.

The chain employs TRBV5-1 and TRBJ2-1; D possibly corresponds to TRBD2 (6 bases). The germline CDR1 and CDR2 sequences are SGHRS and YFSETQ. The CDR3 is 15 residues long. V lost 1 base and J 0 bases, leaving 8 bases between the germline ends. CDR3 protein: CASSLRGLSYNEQFF. The CDR3 DNA is TGCGCCAGCAGCTTGAGGGGACTCTCCTACAATGAGCAGTTCTTC.

This chain connects TRBV6-1 to TRBJ2-7, with D possibly being TRBD1 (7 bases). V lost 7 bases to trimming and J lost 5 bases, with 18 bases between them. The CDR3 extends over 14 amino acids. The germline CDR1 and CDR2 sequences are MNHNS and SASEGT. Here the CDR3 reads CASNLSGGGNEQYF. CDR3 nucleotide sequence: TGTGCCAGCAACCTGTCAGGGGGAGGCAACGAGCAGTACTTC.